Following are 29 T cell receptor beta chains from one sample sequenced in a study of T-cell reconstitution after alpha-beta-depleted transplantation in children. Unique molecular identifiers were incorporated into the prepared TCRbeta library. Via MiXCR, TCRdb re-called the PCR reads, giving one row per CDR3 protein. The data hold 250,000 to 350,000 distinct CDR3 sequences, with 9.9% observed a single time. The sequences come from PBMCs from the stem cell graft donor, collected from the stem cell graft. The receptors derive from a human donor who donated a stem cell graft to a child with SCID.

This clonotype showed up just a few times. CDR3 loop: CASRPRVGALGNQPQHF. CDR3 nucleotides: TGTGCCAGCAGGCCCAGGGTTGGGGCGCTAGGCAATCAGCCCCAGCATTTT. The chain combines TRBV12-3 or TRBV12-4 with TRBJ1-5; possibly TRBD1 for D (5 bases). CDR3 length equals 17 residues. V was shortened by 6 bases and J by 2 bases, with 20 bases between the two germline ends.

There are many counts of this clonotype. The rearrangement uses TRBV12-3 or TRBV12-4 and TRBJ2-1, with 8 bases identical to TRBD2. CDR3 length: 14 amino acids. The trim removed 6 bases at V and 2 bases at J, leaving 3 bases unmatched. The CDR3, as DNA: TGTGCCAGCAGCTCACTAGCGGCCTACAATGAGCAGTTCTTC. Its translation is CASSSLAAYNEQFF.

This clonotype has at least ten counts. In DNA, the CDR3 is TGCGCCAGCAGTACAGGAAACTATGGCTACACCTTC. The encoded protein is CASSTGNYGYTF. The chain links TRBV10-2 to TRBJ1-2; perhaps TRBD1 as D (5 bases). The CDR3 contains 12 residues. Trimming took off 5 bases at V and 2 bases at J, with 6 bases between the two ends. CDR1 is WSHSY and CDR2 is SAAADI in the germline V gene.

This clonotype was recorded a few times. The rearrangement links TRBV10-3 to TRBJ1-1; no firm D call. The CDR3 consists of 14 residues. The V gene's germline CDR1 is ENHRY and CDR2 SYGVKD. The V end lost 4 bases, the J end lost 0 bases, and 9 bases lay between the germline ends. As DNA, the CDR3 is TGTGCCATCAGTGGCGGTACCTTGAACACTGAAGCTTTCTTT. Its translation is CAISGGTLNTEAFF.

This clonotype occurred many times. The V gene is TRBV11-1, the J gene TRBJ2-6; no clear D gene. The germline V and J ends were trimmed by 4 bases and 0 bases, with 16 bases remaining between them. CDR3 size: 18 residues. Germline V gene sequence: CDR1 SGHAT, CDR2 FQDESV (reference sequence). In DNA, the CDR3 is TGTGCCAGCAGCTCATATAACGATCGGGTCTCTGGGGCCAACGTCCTGACTTTC. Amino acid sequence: CASSSYNDRVSGANVLTF.

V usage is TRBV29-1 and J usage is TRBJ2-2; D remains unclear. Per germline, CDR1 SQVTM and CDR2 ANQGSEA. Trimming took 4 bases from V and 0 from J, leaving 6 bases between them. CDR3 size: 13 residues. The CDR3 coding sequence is TGCAGCGTTGGTTTAGCGAACACCGGGGAGCTGTTTTTT. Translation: CSVGLANTGELFF.

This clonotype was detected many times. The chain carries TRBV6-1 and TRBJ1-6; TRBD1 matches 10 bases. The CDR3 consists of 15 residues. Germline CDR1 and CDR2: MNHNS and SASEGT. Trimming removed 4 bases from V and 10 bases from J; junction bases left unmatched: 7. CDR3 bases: TGTGCCAGCAGTGCAACCGGGACAGGGGAATCACCCCTCCACTTT. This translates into CASSATGTGESPLHF.

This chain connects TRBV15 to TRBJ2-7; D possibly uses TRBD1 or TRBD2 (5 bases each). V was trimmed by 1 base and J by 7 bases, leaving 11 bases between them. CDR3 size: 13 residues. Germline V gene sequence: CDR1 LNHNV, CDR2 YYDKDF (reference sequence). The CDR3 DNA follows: TGTGCCACCAGCAGAGGGGGCGGGCGGGAGCAGTACTTC. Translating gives CATSRGGGREQYF.

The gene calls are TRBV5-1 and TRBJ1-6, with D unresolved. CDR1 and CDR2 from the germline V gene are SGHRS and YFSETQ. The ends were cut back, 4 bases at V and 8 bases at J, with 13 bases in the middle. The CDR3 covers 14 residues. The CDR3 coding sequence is TGCGCCAGCAGCGAGGACGGGTTTTATTCACCCCTCCACTTT. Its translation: CASSEDGFYSPLHF.

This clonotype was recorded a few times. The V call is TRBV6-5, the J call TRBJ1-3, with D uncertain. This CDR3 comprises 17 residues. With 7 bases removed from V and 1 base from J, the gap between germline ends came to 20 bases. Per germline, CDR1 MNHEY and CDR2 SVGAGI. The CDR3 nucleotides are TGTGCCAGCACCCCGCCTTTCATACATGGGTCTGGAAACACCATATATTTT. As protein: CASTPPFIHGSGNTIYF.

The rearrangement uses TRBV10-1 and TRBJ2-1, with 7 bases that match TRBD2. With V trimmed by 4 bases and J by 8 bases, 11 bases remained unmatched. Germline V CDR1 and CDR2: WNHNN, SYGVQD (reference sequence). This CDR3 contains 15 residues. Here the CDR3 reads CASSASGVNGDEQFF. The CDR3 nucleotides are TGCGCCAGCAGTGCCAGCGGGGTGAATGGCGATGAGCAGTTCTTC.

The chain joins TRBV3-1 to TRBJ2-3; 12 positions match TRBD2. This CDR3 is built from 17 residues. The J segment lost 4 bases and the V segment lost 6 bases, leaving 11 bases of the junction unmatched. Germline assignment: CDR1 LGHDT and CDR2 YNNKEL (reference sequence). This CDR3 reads CASRRLAGDSQSDTQYF. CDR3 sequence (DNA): TGTGCCAGCAGGAGACTAGCGGGGGACTCACAATCAGATACGCAGTATTTT.

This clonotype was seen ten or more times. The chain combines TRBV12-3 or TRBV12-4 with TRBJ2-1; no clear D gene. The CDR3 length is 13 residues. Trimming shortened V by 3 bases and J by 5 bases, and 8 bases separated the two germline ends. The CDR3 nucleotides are TGTGCCAGCAGTTTGGCCGGAGACAATGAGCAGTTCTTC. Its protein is CASSLAGDNEQFF.

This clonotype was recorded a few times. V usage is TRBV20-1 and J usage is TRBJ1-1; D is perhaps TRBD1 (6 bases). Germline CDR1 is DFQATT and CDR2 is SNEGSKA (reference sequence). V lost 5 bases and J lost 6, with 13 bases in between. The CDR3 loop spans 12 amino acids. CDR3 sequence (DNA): TGCAGTGCTTCAAAGGGGGGTTCTGAAGCTTTCTTT. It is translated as CSASKGGSEAFF.

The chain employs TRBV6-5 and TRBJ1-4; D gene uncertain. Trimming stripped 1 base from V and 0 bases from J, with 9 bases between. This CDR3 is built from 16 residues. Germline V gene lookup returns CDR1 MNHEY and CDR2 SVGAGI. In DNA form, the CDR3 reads TGTGCCAGCAGTTACTTTCATTTTTCAACTAATGAAAAACTGTTTTTT. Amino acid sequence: CASSYFHFSTNEKLFF.

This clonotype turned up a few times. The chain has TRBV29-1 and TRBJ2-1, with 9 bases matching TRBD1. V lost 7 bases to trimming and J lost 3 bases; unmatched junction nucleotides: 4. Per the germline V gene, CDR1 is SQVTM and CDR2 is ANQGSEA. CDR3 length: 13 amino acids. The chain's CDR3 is CSGGTGIYNEQFF. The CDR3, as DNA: TGCAGCGGCGGGACAGGGATCTACAATGAGCAGTTCTTC.

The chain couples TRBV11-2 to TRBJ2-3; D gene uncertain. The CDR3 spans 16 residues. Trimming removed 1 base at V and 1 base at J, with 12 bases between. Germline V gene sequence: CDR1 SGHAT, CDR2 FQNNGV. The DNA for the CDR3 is TGTGCCAGCAGCTTAGTTACAAGCGTGGGCACAGATACGCAGTATTTT. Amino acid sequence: CASSLVTSVGTDTQYF.

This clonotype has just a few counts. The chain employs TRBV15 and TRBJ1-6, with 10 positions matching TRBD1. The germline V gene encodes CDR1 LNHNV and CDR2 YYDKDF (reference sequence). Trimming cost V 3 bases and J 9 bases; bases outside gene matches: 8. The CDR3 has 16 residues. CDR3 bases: TGTGCCACCAGCAGGTATCCGGGACAGGGGCTTTCACCCCTCCACTTT. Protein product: CATSRYPGQGLSPLHF. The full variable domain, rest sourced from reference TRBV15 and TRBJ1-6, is DAMVIQNPRYQVTQFGKPVTLSCSQTLNHNVMYWYQQKSSQAPKLLFHYYDKDFNNEADTPDNFQSRRPNTSFCFLDIRSPGLGDTAMYLCATSRYPGQGLSPLHFGNGTRLTVT.

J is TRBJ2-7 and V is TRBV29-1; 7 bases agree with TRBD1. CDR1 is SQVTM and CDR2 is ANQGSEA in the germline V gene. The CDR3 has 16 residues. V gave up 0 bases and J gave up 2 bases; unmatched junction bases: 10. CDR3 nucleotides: TGCAGCGTTGAAGATAGGGGGCGGACGGGGACCTACGAGCAGTACTTC. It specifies CSVEDRGRTGTYEQYF.

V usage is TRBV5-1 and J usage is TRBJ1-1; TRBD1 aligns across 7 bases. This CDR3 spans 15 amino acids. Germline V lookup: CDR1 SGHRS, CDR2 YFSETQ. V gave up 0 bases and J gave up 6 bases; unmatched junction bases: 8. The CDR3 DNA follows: TGCGCCAGCAGCTTGGTGTCAGGCCAGGGGGCTGAAGCTTTCTTT. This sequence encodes CASSLVSGQGAEAFF.

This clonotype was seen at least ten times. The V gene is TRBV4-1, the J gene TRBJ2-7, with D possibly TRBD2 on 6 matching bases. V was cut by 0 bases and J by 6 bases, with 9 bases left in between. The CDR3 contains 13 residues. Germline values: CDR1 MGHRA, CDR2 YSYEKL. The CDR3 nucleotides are TGCGCCAGCAGCCAAGATAGGGACTCCGAGCAGTACTTC. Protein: CASSQDRDSEQYF.

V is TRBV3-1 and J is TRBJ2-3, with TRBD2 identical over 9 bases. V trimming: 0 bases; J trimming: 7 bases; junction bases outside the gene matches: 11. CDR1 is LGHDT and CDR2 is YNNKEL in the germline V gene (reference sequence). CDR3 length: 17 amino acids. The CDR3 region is CASSQDQGSGGWNTQYF. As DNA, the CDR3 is TGTGCCAGCAGCCAAGATCAGGGTAGCGGGGGCTGGAATACGCAGTATTTT.

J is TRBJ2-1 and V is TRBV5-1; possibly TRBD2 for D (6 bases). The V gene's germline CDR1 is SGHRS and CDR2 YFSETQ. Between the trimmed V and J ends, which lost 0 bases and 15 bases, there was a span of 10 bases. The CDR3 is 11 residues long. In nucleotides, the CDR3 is TGCGCCAGCAGCTTGGGGGGGGTTCTGTTCTTC. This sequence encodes CASSLGGVLFF.

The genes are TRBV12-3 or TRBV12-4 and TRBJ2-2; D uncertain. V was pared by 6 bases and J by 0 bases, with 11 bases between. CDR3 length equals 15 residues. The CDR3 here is CASSKGQANTGELFF. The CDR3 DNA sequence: TGTGCCAGCAGCAAGGGTCAGGCGAACACCGGGGAGCTGTTTTTT.

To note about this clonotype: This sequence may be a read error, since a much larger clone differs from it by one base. CDR3 amino acids: CATMEDGGAYNEQFF. For the CDR3, the DNA is TGCGCCACTATGGAGGACGGCGGCGCCTACAATGAGCAGTTCTTC. This chain uses TRBV10-2 with TRBJ2-1; weak D call: TRBD2 (5 bases). V gave up 10 bases and J gave up 2 bases, with 18 bases separating them. CDR3 size: 15 residues. Germline V CDR1 and CDR2: WSHSY, SAAADI.

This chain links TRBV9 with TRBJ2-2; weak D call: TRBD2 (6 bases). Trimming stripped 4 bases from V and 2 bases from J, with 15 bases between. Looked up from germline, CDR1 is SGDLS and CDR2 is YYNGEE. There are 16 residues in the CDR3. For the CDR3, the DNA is TGTGCCAGCAGCAGAGTCGGCGGGGTTAACACCGGGGAGCTGTTTTTT. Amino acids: CASSRVGGVNTGELFF.

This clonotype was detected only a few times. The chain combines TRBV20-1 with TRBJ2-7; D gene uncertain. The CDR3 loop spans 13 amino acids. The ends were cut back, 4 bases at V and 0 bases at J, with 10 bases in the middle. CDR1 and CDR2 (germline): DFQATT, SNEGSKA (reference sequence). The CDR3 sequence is CSAIRDSSYEQYF. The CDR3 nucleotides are TGCAGTGCTATCAGAGATAGCTCCTACGAGCAGTACTTC.

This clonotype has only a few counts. The DNA for the CDR3 is TGTGCCAGCAGCTCACCCGGGACATCCTCCTACGAGCAGTACTTC. This sequence encodes CASSSPGTSSYEQYF. This rearrangement joins TRBV7-9 to TRBJ2-7; a possible D gene is TRBD1 (6 bases). The CDR3 contains 15 residues. The germline V gene encodes CDR1 SEHNR and CDR2 FQNEAQ (reference sequence). The ends were cut back, 4 bases at V and 0 bases at J, with 13 bases in the middle.

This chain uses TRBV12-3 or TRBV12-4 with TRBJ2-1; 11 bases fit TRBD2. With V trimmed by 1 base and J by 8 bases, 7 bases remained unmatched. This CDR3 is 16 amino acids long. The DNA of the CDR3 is TGTGCCAGCAGTTTAGGTCTAGCGGGGGGCAGGGATGAGCAGTTCTTC. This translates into CASSLGLAGGRDEQFF.